Reported below is one T cell receptor beta chain. The antigen is not known. The data originate from a study of immune heterogeneity within non-small cell lung tumors. TCR beta CDR3 amplification used multiplex PCR with 32 V and 13 J primers. TCRdb analysed the multiplex PCR reads with MiXCR anew, one entry per CDR3 protein. The table shows about 3,300 distinct CDR3 sequences, with about half occurring only once. The authors used about 600 ng of bulk tumor genomic DNA per sample as template. In surgery, several biopsies were collected from each primary tumor at widely spaced sites. Patients underwent curative surgery for untreated, newly diagnosed non-small cell lung cancer. All donors had received a new diagnosis of non-small cell lung cancer and were undergoing surgery with curative intent. CDR3 size: 15 residues. Germline assignment: CDR1 MNHEY and CDR2 SMNVEV (reference sequence). V gave up 1 base and J gave up 8 bases; unmatched junction bases: 8.

Study-level points and caveats: Recurrence of identical dominant CDR3 beta clonotypes was observed across intrapatient tumor sites, concomitant with site-unique high-frequency clones.

This TCR derives from a man aged 55 to 69 with non-small cell lung cancer. The rearrangement links TRBV27 to TRBJ2-1; 7 bases match TRBD2. Sequenced material: lung tumor tissue. The CDR3 loop reads CASSLLAGVLDEQFF. CDR3 bases: TGTGCCAGCAGTTTATTGGCGGGAGTCTTGGATGAGCAGTTCTTC.